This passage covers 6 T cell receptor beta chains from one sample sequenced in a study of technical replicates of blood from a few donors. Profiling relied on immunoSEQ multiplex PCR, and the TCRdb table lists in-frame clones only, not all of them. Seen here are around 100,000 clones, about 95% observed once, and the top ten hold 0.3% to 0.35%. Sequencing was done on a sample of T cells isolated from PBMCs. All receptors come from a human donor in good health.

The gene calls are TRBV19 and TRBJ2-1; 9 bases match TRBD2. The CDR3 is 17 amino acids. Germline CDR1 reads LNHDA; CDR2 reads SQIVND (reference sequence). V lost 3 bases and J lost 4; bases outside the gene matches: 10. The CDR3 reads CASSMLRAGGSYNEQFF. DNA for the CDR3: TGTGCCAGTAGTATGTTGCGGGCGGGAGGGAGTTACAATGAGCAGTTCTTC.

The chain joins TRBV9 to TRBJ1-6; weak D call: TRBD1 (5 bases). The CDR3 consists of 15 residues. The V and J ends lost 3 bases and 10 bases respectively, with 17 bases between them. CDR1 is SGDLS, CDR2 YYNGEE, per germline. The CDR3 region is CASSERRGPVSPLHF. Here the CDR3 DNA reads TGTGCCAGCAGCGAGCGTAGGGGTCCTGTATCACCCCTCCACTTT.

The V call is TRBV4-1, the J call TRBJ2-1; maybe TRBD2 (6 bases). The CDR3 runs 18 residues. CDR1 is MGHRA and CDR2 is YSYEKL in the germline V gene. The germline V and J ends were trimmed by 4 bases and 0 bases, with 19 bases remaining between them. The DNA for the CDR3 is TGCGCCAGCAGCCTCGGAGGGAGTATCCATAGCTCCTACAATGAGCAGTTCTTC. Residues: CASSLGGSIHSSYNEQFF.

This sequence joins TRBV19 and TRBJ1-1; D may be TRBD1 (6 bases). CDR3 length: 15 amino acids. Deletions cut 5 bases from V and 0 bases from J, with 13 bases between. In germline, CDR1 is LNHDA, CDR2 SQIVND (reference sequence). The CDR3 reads CASSLSRQVNTEAFF. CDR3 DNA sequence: TGTGCCAGTAGTTTATCCCGACAGGTGAACACTGAAGCTTTCTTT.

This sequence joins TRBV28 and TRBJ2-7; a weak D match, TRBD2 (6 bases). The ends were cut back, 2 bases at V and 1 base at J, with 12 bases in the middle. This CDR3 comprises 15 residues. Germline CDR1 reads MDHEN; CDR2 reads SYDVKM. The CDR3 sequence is CASSLGVGGSYEQYF. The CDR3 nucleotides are TGTGCCAGCAGTTTAGGGGTGGGGGGATCCTACGAGCAGTACTTC.

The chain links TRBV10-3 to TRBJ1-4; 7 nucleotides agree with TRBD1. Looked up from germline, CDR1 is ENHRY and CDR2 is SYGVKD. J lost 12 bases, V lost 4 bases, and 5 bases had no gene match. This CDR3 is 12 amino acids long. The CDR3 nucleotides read TGTGCCATCAGTGTTACAGGGGAGCAACTGTTTTTT. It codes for CAISVTGEQLFF.